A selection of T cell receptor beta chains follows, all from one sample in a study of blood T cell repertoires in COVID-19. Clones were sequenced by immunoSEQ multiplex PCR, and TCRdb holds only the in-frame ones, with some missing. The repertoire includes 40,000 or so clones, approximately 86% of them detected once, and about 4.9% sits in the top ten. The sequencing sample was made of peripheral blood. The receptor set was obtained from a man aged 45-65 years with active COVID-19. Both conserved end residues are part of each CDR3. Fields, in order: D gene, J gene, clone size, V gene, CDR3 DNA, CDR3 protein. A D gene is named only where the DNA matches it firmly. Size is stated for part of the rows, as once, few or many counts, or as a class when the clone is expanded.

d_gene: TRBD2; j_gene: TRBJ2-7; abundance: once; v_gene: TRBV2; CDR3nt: TGTGCCAGCGCAGTAGCGGGAAGCTCCTACGAGCAGTACTTC; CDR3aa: CASAVAGSSYEQYF
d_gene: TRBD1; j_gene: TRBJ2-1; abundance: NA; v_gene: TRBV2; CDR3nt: TGTGCCAGCAGCCAGAGGACGACAGGGAACGAGCAGTTCTTC; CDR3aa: CASSQRTTGNEQFF
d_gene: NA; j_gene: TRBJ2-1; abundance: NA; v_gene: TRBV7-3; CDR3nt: TGTGCCAGCAGCTTAATGCCCCGCGACAATGAGCAGTTCTTC; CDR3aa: CASSLMPRDNEQFF
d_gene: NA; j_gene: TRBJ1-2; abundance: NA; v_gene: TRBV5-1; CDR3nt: TGCGCCAGCAGCTTGCAGGGATCGGATGGCTACACCTTC; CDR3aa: CASSLQGSDGYTF
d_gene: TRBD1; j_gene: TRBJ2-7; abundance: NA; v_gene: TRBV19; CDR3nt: TGTGCCAGTAGCAAGAGGGGGCCCTACGAGCAGTACTTC; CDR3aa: CASSKRGPYEQYF
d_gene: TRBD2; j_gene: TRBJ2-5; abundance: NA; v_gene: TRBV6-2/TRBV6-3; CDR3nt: TGTGCCAGCAGTGGACTAGCGGGGGGGTGGCAAGAGACCCAGTACTTC; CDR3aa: CASSGLAGGWQETQYF
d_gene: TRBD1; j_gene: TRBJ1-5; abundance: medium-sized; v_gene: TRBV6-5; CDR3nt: TGTGCCAGCAGCATTTACAGGGGAAGCAATCAGCCCCAGCATTTT; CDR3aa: CASSIYRGSNQPQHF
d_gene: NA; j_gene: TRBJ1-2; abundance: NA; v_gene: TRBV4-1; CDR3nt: TGCGCCAGCAGCCAGGAACAGGATGGCTACACCTTC; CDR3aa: CASSQEQDGYTF
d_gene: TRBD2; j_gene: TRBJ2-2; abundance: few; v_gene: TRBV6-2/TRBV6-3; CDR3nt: TGTGCCAGCAGTCTAGCGGGGGCGAACACCGGGGAGCTGTTTTTT; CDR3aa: CASSLAGANTGELFF
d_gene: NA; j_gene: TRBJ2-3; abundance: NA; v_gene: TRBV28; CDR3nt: TGTGCCAGCAGTTTATCCCAGGGGACAGATACGCAGTATTTT; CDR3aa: CASSLSQGTDTQYF
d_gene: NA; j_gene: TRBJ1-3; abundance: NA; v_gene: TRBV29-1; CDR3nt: TGCAGCGTTCTACAGGGAACTGGAAACACCATATATTTT; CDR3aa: CSVLQGTGNTIYF
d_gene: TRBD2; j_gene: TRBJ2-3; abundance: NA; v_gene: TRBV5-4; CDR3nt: TGTGCCAGCAGCGAACTAGCGGGAGTCACAGATACGCAGTATTTT; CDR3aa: CASSELAGVTDTQYF
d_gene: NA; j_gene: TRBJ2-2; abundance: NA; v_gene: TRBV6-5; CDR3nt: TGTGCCAGCAGACTCTCTGGCACCGGGGAGCTGTTTTTT; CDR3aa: CASRLSGTGELFF
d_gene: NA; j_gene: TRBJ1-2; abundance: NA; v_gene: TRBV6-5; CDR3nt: TGTGCCAGCAGACAAACGGCGGGTCTTAACTATGGCTACACCTTC; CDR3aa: CASRQTAGLNYGYTF
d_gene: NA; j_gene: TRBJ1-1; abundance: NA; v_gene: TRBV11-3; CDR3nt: TGTGCCAGCAGCTTCATGGGGGCAGCCCGTTATGGGAACACTGAAGCTTTCTTT; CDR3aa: CASSFMGAARYGNTEAFF
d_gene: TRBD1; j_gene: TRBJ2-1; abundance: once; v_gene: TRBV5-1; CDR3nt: TGCGCCAGCAGCTGGAGACGACAGGGTAGCAATGAGCAGTTCTTC; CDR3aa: CASSWRRQGSNEQFF
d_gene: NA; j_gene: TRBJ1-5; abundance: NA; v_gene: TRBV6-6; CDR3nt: TGTGCCAGCACCGGGGGGACGGGGCAGCCCCAGCATTTT; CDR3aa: CASTGGTGQPQHF
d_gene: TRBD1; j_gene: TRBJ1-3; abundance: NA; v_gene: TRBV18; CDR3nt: TGTGCCAGCTCACCGACAGGGGCTGGAAACACCATATATTTT; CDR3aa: CASSPTGAGNTIYF
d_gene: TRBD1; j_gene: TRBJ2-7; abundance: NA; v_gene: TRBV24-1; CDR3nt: TGTGCCACCAGTGACCTACGACAGGGGCGCGAGCAGTACTTC; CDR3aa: CATSDLRQGREQYF
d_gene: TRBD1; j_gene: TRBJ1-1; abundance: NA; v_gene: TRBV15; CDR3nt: TGTGCCACCAGCTTACGGACAGGGGAGACCACTGAAGCTTTCTTT; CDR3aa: CATSLRTGETTEAFF
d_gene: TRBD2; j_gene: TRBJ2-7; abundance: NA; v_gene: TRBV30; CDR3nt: TGTGCCCTCGCGGGGGGGCGCACCTACGAGCAGTACTTC; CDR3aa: CALAGGRTYEQYF
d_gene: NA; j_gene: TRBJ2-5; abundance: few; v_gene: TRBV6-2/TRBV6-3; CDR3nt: TGTGCCAGCAGTGCGACCGAGACCTGGCGGGAGACCCAGTACTTC; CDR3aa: CASSATETWRETQYF
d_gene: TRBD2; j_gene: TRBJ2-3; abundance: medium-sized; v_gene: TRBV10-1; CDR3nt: TGCGCCAGCAGTGAGTCGCTAGCGGGGTCCCTCAAGTACCTAGGCACAGATACGCAGTATTTT; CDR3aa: CASSESLAGSLKYLGTDTQYF
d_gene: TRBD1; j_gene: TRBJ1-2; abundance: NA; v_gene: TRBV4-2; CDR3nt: TGTGCCAGCAGCCCTCTCCCGACAGGGCCCTTTGCATCCTATGGCTACACCTTC; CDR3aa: CASSPLPTGPFASYGYTF
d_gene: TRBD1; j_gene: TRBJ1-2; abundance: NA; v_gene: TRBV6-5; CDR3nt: TGTGCCAGCAGTTACCCGGGACAGGGGGTGAGCGGCTACACCTTC; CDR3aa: CASSYPGQGVSGYTF
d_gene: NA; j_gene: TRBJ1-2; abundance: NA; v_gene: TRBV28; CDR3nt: TGTGCCAGCATCCCAATGGGGACATCCTATGGCTACACCTTC; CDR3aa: CASIPMGTSYGYTF
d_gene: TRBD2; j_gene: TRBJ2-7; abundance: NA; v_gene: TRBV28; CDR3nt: TGTGCCAGCAGGAGGGGCGGGAGCTACGAGCAGTACTTC; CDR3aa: CASRRGGSYEQYF
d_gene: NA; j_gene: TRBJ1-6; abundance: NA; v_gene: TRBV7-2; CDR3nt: TGTGCCAGCAGGGGAGGCCCCTATAATTCACCCCTCCACTTT; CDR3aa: CASRGGPYNSPLHF
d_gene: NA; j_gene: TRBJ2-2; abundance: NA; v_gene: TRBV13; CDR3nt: TGTGCCAGCAGCTTAGTCTCTCCCGGGGAGCTGTTTTTT; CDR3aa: CASSLVSPGELFF